This paragraph covers one TCR beta chain sequence. Its antigen is not known. There are 14 residues in the CDR3. Germline V gene sequence: CDR1 SGHAT, CDR2 FQNNGV. V was trimmed by 2 bases and J by 3 bases, leaving 7 bases between them. This specimen belongs to a study of spatial heterogeneity in lung cancer. TCRdb reanalysed the 5' RACE reads using MiXCR and keeps one entry per CDR3 protein. This sample carries 2,000 or so distinct CDR3 sequences, 7.5% to 9.5% of them seen once, and the ten largest clones take around 13%. Time point reported: sample taken at primary tumor resection. Study-wide findings and caveats: It was found that expanded intratumoral alpha and beta TCR counts tracked tumor mutation counts.

The receptor was derived from a male donor with early-stage non-small cell lung cancer. The chain carries TRBV11-2 and TRBJ2-2; D may correspond to TRBD1 or TRBD2 (5 bases each). Material: lung tumor tissue, obtained at surgery. CDR3: CASSLMGDTGELFF. The DNA of the CDR3 is TGTGCCAGCAGCTTAATGGGGGACACCGGGGAGCTGTTTTTT.